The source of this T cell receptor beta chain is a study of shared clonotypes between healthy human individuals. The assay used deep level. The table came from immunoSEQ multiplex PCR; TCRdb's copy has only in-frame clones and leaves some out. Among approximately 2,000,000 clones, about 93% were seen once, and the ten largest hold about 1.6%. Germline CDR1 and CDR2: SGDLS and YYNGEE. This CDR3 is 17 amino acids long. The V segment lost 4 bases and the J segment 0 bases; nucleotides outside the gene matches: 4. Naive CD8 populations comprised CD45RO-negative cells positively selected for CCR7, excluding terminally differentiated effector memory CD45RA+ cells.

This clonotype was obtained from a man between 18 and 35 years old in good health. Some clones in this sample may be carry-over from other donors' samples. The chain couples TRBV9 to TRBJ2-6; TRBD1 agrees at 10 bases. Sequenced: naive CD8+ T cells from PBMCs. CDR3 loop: CASSTRTGGSGANVLTF. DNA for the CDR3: TGTGCCAGCAGCACTCGGACAGGGGGCTCTGGGGCCAACGTCCTGACTTTC.